The T cell receptor beta chain under discussion was sequenced for a study of T cells after yellow fever vaccination (dated by TCRdb to the late 2010s). Looking at the study overall: The SMART-Seq v4 Ultra Low Input RNA kit was used to prepare libraries from fractions with low cell numbers. To track T-cell clones before and after primary and booster YFV17D yellow fever vaccination, bulk TCR alpha and beta repertoires were sequenced longitudinally. Two healthy male donors made up the cohort, one aged 18 to 29 years and the other aged 30 to 40 years. Blood was collected at multiple timepoints before and after primary and secondary immunization, and bulk PBMC replicates and cell subsets were isolated. General study outcomes and caveats: Compared with the primary T-cell response, the secondary T-cell response was faster but weaker, reaching its peak on day 5 rather than on day 15. After the booster, most of the clones that had expanded following primary vaccination were detected again (96% of CD4 and around 87% of CD8), which suggests that memory was broadly maintained. Because abundant contaminating clonotypes from the bulk population could be contained in FACS-sorted repertoires, computational filtering was required. Because only a couple of donors were included in the study, the extent to which the findings can be generalized is limited. A small fraction of clonotypes appeared in both the CD4 and CD8 compartments, likely as a result of convergent recombination.

In the paper's terms, the treatment or condition label means: live attenuated yellow fever vaccine strain. Two biological replicates of bulk PBMCs were collected at each blood-draw timepoint. PBMCs were isolated from peripheral blood using a standard Ficoll-Paque protocol. RNA was extracted with TriZol from bulk PBMCs, CD4 and CD8 fractions, and dextramer-positive and dextramer-negative fractions. As encoded in the germline V gene, CDR1 is SGHTA while CDR2 is FQGNSA. V ends up 1 base short and J 5 bases short, with an unmatched junction base count of 11. The CDR3, from cysteine to phenylalanine, totals 17 residues. The read is trimmed to its CDR3 DNA, 51 bases read in frame from base 1. The data were produced on an Illumina NovaSeq 6000. TCR cDNA was synthesized by 5'RACE template switching, through which a universal primer site and unique molecular identifiers were introduced. Priming for cDNA synthesis came from both the TCR alpha and TCR beta constant segments. Library amplification used two PCR steps, and the second PCR step added sample barcodes and sequencing adapters. Sequencing of the libraries was done on either Illumina HiSeq 2500 (2x100 bp) or NovaSeq (2x150 bp). On the authors' methods: Demultiplexing of reads and collapsing into UMI consensus sequences were performed with MIGEC, and V(D)J alignment was carried out with MiXCR. Vaccine-responding clonotypes were defined with edgeR using replicate PBMC samples, requiring FDR below 0.01 and a log2 fold change above 5 up to day 15. Each bulk clonotype received a CD4 or CD8 identity based on whether the sequenced CD4 or CD8 repertoire contained that clonotype at higher abundance. TCRdb reanalyzed the raw reads on its own, using fastp at Q25 for trimming and MiXCR for clone calling, and kept in-frame beta chains. Entries are consolidated by CDR3 protein sequence, retaining the most common genes and DNA. V and J calls and clone size were set by TCRdb, not the authors. In all, the sample holds about 320,000 distinct CDR3 sequences, and approximately 4.5% of those were seen once. Just under 20% of the sample is in the top ten clones.

This clonotype was observed a few times. Its cognate antigen has yet to be identified. No clone much larger than this one lies a single base away; base qualities are absent. The sequences come from PBMCs, collected 15 days after the yellow fever booster vaccination. Recombination joined TRBV7-2 with TRBJ2-5; a stretch of 9 junction bases matches TRBD2. The origin of this receptor is a man in his late teens or twenties who received the YFV17D yellow fever vaccine. The CDR3 here reads CASSLGRLERGAETQYF. The DNA sequence is TGTGCCAGCAGCTTAGGAAGACTAGAGCGGGGGGCGGAGACCCAGTACTTC.